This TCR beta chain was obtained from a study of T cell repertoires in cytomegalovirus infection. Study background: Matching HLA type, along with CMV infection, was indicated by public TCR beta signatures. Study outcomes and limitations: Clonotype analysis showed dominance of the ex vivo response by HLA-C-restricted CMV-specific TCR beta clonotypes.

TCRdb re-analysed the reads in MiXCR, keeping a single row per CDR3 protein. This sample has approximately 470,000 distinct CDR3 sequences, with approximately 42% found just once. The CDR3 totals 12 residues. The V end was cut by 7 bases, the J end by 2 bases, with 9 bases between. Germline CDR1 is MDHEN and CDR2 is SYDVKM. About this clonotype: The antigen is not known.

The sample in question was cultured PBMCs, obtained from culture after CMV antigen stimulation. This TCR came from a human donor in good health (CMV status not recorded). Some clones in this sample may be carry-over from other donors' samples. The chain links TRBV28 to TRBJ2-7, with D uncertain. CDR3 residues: CASMARPYEQYF. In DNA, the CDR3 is TGTGCCAGCATGGCCCGCCCCTACGAGCAGTACTTC.